This TCR beta chain was sequenced for a study of graft-versus-host responses after intestinal transplantation. Study information: The recipients all started with anti-thymocyte globulin induction and then took tacrolimus and steroids for two to four years.

Germline trimming cut 6 bases from V and 3 bases from J; bases unmatched to any gene: 14. The V gene's germline CDR1 is SEHNR and CDR2 FQNEAQ (reference sequence). The CDR3 is 16 amino acids. The count of this clone is one. As yet, its antigen is unknown. Repertoires were generated with immunoSEQ multiplex PCR, while TCRdb's copy carries only in-frame clones and drops some. The data show around 100,000 clones, roughly 93% seen once. Study conclusions and caveats: Recipient bone marrow held GvH clones, some seen earlier in ileum or blood.

Here the sequenced sample was unstimulated CD8+ T cells sorted from spleen or lymph node cells, taken before intestinal transplant. The sequence was obtained from a human donor who received an intestinal transplant. This chain uses TRBV7-9 with TRBJ2-7; the match to TRBD1 covers 7 bases. CDR3 DNA sequence: TGTGCCAGCAGTCCGATCCCCGGGACAGCCAACTACGAGCAGTACTTC. Amino acid sequence: CASSPIPGTANYEQYF.